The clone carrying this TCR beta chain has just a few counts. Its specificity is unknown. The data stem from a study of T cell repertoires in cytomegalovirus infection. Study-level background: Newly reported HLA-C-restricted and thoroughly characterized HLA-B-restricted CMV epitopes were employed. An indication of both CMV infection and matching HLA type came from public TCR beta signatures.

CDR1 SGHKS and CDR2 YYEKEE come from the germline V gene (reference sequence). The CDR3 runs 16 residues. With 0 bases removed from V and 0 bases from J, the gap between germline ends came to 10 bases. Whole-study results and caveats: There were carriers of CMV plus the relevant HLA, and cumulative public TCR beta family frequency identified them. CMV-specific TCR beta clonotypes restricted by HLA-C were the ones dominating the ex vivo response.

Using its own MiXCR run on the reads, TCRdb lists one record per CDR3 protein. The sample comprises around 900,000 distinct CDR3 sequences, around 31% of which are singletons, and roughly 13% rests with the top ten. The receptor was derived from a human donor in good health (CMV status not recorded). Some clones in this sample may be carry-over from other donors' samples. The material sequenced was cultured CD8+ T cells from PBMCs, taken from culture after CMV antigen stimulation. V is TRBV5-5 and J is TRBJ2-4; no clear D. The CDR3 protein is CASSLEPALAKNIQYF. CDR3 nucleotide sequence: TGTGCCAGCAGCTTGGAACCGGCCCTAGCCAAAAACATTCAGTACTTC.